The next 17 T cell receptor beta chains were all read from a single sample in a study of regulatory T cells in long-lasting Graves disease. Library construction for TCR beta used iRepertoire HTBI primers and Arm-PCR of CDR3 regions. TCRdb called the multiplex PCR reads again in MiXCR, with one record for every CDR3 protein. The data show about 470,000 distinct CDR3 sequences, roughly a fifth seen once. Time point indicated: persistent/refractory GD, antithyroid drugs over 5 years with positive TRAb. The authors made the TCR library using RNA they extracted from PBMCs. The sequenced sample was peripheral blood mononuclear cells (PBMCs), obtained when the disease was refractory, from a patient treated with antithyroid drugs. These receptors were collected from a female donor with Graves disease.

This clonotype was counted a few times. The V gene is TRBV5-1, the J gene TRBJ2-2, with D tentatively TRBD1 (6 bases). Germline CDR1 reads SGHRS; CDR2 reads YFSETQ. V was shortened by 3 bases and J by 0 bases, with 9 bases between the two germline ends. The CDR3 totals 15 residues. In nucleotides, the CDR3 is TGCGCCAGCAGCTCCAGGGGACCGAACACCGGGGAGCTGTTTTTT. It translates to CASSSRGPNTGELFF.

This clonotype was picked up many times. CDR3 DNA: TGTGCCAGCAGCCTCGGCCGGCTCTACGAGCAGTACTTC. Residues: CASSLGRLYEQYF. This chain joins TRBV7-2 and TRBJ2-7; D call uncertain. CDR1 and CDR2 from the germline V gene are SGHTA and FQGNSA. V lost 5 bases and J 3 bases, leaving 11 bases between the germline ends. The CDR3 is 13 amino acids. The complete variable domain, with remaining parts taken from reference TRBV7-2 and TRBJ2-7, reads GAGVSQSPSNKVTEKGKDVELRCDPISGHTALYWYRQSLGQGLEFLIYFQGNSAPDKSGLPSDRFSAERTGGSVSTLTIQRTQQEDSAVYLCASSLGRLYEQYFGPGTRLTVT.

This clonotype was counted a few times. The V and J genes are TRBV20-1 and TRBJ1-3, with D perhaps TRBD1 (6 bases). Germline V gives CDR1 DFQATT, CDR2 SNEGSKA (reference sequence). CDR3 length: 20 amino acids. Trimming took 3 bases from V and 0 from J, leaving 27 bases between them. The CDR3 sequence is CSARLWDTPSFDYSGNTIYF. CDR3 in DNA: TGCAGTGCTAGGTTATGGGACACTCCGAGCTTTGATTACTCTGGAAACACCATATATTTT.

There are a few counts of this clonotype. The V gene is TRBV3-1, the J gene TRBJ1-5, with D possibly being TRBD1 (5 bases). Germline V gives CDR1 LGHDT, CDR2 YNNKEL (reference sequence). This CDR3 has 13 amino acids. The V end was cut by 3 bases, the J end by 5 bases, with 8 bases between. The CDR3 coding sequence is TGTGCCAGCAGCCAGGCACAGGATCAGCCCCAGCATTTT. Translated, it gives CASSQAQDQPQHF.

This clonotype was recorded many times. The rearrangement joins TRBV6-5 to TRBJ1-1; 8 bases are shared with TRBD1. The germline V gene encodes CDR1 MNHEY and CDR2 SVGAGI. With 0 bases clipped from V and 14 bases from J, the junction kept 5 bases outside the gene matches. CDR3 size: 12 residues. Here the CDR3 reads CASSYSTGEAFF. The CDR3 nucleotides read TGTGCCAGCAGTTACTCGACAGGGGAGGCCTTCTTT.

The J gene is TRBJ2-2, the V gene TRBV3-1, with D possibly being TRBD2 (6 bases). The ends were cut back, 1 base at V and 5 bases at J, with 11 bases in the middle. The CDR3 extends over 15 amino acids. CDR1 and CDR2 from the germline V gene are LGHDT and YNNKEL (reference sequence). The CDR3 nucleotides are TGTGCCAGCAGCCAAGGTTCAGGGAGGACCGGGGAGCTGTTTTTT. Translation: CASSQGSGRTGELFF. Variable domain in full (rest from reference TRBV3-1 and TRBJ2-2): DTAVSQTPKYLVTQMGNDKSIKCEQNLGHDTMYWYKQDSKKFLKIMFSYNNKELIINETVPNRFSPKSPDKAHLNLHINSLELGDSAVYFCASSQGSGRTGELFFGEGSRLTVL.

This clonotype was counted a few times. J is TRBJ2-7 and V is TRBV29-1, with 7 bases matching TRBD1. The CDR3 consists of 13 residues. Per the germline V gene, CDR1 is SQVTM and CDR2 is ANQGSEA. Trimming at V came to 3 bases and at J to 5 bases, leaving 7 bases not matched to a gene. The CDR3 DNA sequence: TGCAGCGTTGAGTTCCAACAGGGGAACGAGCAGTACTTC. This sequence encodes CSVEFQQGNEQYF.

This clonotype was counted at least ten times. The CDR3 is CASGLVLGLPSYEQYF. In DNA, the CDR3 is TGTGCTAGTGGTTTGGTATTGGGACTCCCCTCCTACGAGCAGTACTTC. The chain links TRBV12-5 to TRBJ2-7, with a possible D match to TRBD2 (6 bases). The CDR3 covers 16 residues. Looked up from germline, CDR1 is LGHNT and CDR2 is FRNRAP. Between the trimmed V and J ends, which lost 0 bases and 0 bases, there was a span of 12 bases.

This clonotype showed up just once. A read error is likely, as this CDR3 ends without the conserved phenylalanine or tryptophan. CDR3 sequence: CASSIFGQGAYGYTY. The DNA for the CDR3 is TGTGCCAGTAGTATATTCGGACAGGGGGCCTATGGCTACACCTAC. V is TRBV19 and J is TRBJ1-2; 11 nucleotides match TRBD1. This CDR3 spans 15 amino acids. Unmatched junction bases numbered 3, after V lost 2 bases and J lost 4 bases. The germline V gene encodes CDR1 LNHDA and CDR2 SQIVND (reference sequence).

This clonotype was seen at least ten times. The V call is TRBV11-1, the J call TRBJ2-7, with D perhaps TRBD1 (5 bases). The CDR3 covers 16 residues. Deletions cut 3 bases from V and 6 bases from J, with 21 bases between. Germline assignment: CDR1 SGHAT and CDR2 FQDESV (reference sequence). The CDR3 DNA reads as TGTGCCAGCAGCTTTTGGAGTGGGGCCCTCCCACCCGAGCAGTACTTC. As protein: CASSFWSGALPPEQYF. Full variable domain (rest looked up from reference TRBV11-1 and TRBJ2-7): EAEVAQSPRYKITEKSQAVAFWCDPISGHATLYWYRQILGQGPELLVQFQDESVVDDSQLPKDRFSAERLKGVDSTLKIQPAELGDSAMYLCASSFWSGALPPEQYFGPGTRLTVT.

This clonotype was seen ten or more times. The gene calls are TRBV5-1 and TRBJ2-7, with D possibly being TRBD2 (5 bases). V lost 1 base and J lost 3, with 11 bases in between. Germline V gives CDR1 SGHRS, CDR2 YFSETQ. CDR3 length equals 14 residues. The CDR3 DNA sequence: TGCGCCAGCAGCTTGTGGGAAGGAGGCTACGAGCAGTACTTC. It is translated as CASSLWEGGYEQYF.

This chain links TRBV4-1 with TRBJ2-7, with 9 bases lining up with TRBD1. This CDR3 comprises 17 residues. CDR1 and CDR2 (germline): MGHRA, YSYEKL. J lost 5 bases, V lost 1 base, and 12 bases had no gene match. Here the CDR3 reads CASSQGIRDRAAHEQYF. The CDR3 nucleotides read TGCGCCAGCAGCCAAGGGATCCGGGACAGGGCGGCCCACGAGCAGTACTTC.

This clonotype was detected a few times. The chain has TRBV7-9 and TRBJ1-1, with no clear D. Germline CDR1 is SEHNR and CDR2 is FQNEAQ (reference sequence). V was shortened by 6 bases and J by 4 bases, with 15 bases between the two germline ends. The CDR3 spans 14 residues. The CDR3 region is CASSPAVALTEAFF. CDR3 DNA: TGTGCCAGCAGTCCCGCGGTTGCACTCACTGAAGCTTTCTTT.

The CDR3, as DNA: TGTGCCAGCAGCTCTACCTTGGGGAACACCTACGAGCAGTACTTC. Amino acids: CASSSTLGNTYEQYF. The chain joins TRBV11-3 to TRBJ2-7; D unresolved. Germline CDR1 is SGHNT and CDR2 is YENEEA. This CDR3 is built from 15 residues. The V and J ends lost 4 bases and 2 bases respectively, with 15 bases between them.

Details on this clonotype: A read error may be the cause here, since a much bigger clone is one base away. The V gene is TRBV2, the J gene TRBJ1-4, with 7 bases matching TRBD1. The CDR3 spans 14 residues. Germline V CDR1 and CDR2: SNHLY, FYNNEI. The CDR3 here is CTSSRGQANEKLFF. The CDR3 DNA reads TGTACCAGCAGCCGAGGACAGGCTAATGAAAAACTGTTTTTT.

As for this clonotype: The germline gene is not matched at one end of the junction; a read error may be the cause. The CDR3 here is CASSGVGDRGEKLFF. The CDR3 region has the DNA TGTGCCAGCAGCGGTGTGGGGGACAGAGGTGAAAAGCTGTTTTTT. The chain is built from TRBV7-9 and TRBJ1-4; TRBD1 agrees at 7 bases. CDR1 SEHNR and CDR2 FQNEAQ come from the germline V gene (reference sequence). The CDR3 length is 15 residues.

This clonotype has only a few counts. The J gene is TRBJ2-2, the V gene TRBV19; D could derive from TRBD1 or TRBD2 (5 bases each). Germline V lookup: CDR1 LNHDA, CDR2 SQIVND (reference sequence). The CDR3 length is 15 residues. The V gene lost 1 base and the J gene lost 5 bases, with 11 bases spanning the gap. CDR3 amino acids: CASSIGNRRTGELFF. CDR3 DNA: TGTGCCAGTAGTATAGGGAACAGGAGGACCGGGGAGCTGTTTTTT.